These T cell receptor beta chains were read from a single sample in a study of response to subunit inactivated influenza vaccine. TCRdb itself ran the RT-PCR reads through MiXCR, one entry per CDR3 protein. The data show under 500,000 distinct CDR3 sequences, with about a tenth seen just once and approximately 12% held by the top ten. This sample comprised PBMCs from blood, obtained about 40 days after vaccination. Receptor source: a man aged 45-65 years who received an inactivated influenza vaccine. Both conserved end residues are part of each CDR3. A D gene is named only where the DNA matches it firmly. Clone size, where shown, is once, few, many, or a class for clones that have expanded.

CASSRAGALKEKLFF	TGTGCCAGCAGCCGGGCGGGGGCCCTAAAGGAAAAACTGTTTTTT	TRBV5-5	.	few	TRBJ1-4
CASSLKGAGYGYTF	TGTGCCAGCAGTTTGAAGGGGGCTGGCTATGGCTACACCTTC	TRBV27	TRBD1	many	TRBJ1-2
CASSQNYRTSGRYEQYF	TGTGCCAGCAGCCAAAACTACCGGACTAGCGGGAGATACGAGCAGTACTTC	TRBV14	TRBD2	.	TRBJ2-7
CSAVARQPLGGYTF	TGCAGTGCTGTTGCTAGACAGCCACTTGGGGGCTACACCTTC	TRBV20-1	.	few	TRBJ1-2
CASSGGGDGPNQPQHF	TGTGCCAGCAGTGGGGGCGGGGATGGCCCTAATCAGCCCCAGCATTTT	TRBV12-3/TRBV12-4	.	few	TRBJ1-5
CASSSRGNYEQYF	TGTGCCAGCAGCTCAAGAGGCAACTACGAGCAGTACTTC	TRBV13	.	many	TRBJ2-7
CASSYLGAGAYEQYF	TGTGCCAGCAGTTACCTAGGGGCGGGAGCCTACGAGCAGTACTTC	TRBV27	TRBD2	.	TRBJ2-7
CATLRAGGYEQYF	TGTGCCACTTTAAGGGCAGGGGGCTACGAGCAGTACTTC	TRBV5-6	TRBD1	.	TRBJ2-7
CASSLRGINEQFF	TGTGCCAGCAGCCTCAGGGGAATCAATGAGCAGTTCTTC	TRBV3-1	.	many	TRBJ2-1
CATLAYNEQFF	TGTGCCACCCTCGCCTACAATGAGCAGTTCTTC	TRBV28	.	few	TRBJ2-1
CASSPGGWNFNQPQHF	TGTGCCAGCAGTCCCGGGGGCTGGAATTTCAATCAGCCCCAGCATTTT	TRBV7-9	.	few	TRBJ1-5
CASSMTPQGLGSIQYF	TGCGCCAGCAGCATGACCCCCCAGGGGCTGGGTAGCATTCAGTACTTC	TRBV5-1	.	.	TRBJ2-4
CSAPSTGATGELFF	TGCAGTGCCCCCTCAACAGGTGCCACCGGGGAGCTGTTTTTT	TRBV20-1	.	many	TRBJ2-2
CASSLLWVDTQYF	TGTGCCAGCAGTTTATTGTGGGTAGATACGCAGTATTTT	TRBV12-3/TRBV12-4	.	many	TRBJ2-3
CASSLEASGGTDTQYF	TGCGCCAGCAGCTTGGAAGCTAGCGGGGGCACAGATACGCAGTATTTT	TRBV5-1	TRBD2	few	TRBJ2-3
CASSFSGFGYNEQFF	TGTGCCAGCAGTTTCTCAGGGTTCGGGTACAATGAGCAGTTCTTC	TRBV12-3/TRBV12-4	.	many	TRBJ2-1
CASSLGQYF	TGTGCCAGCAGCTTAGGACAGTATTTT	TRBV11-3	.	few	TRBJ2-3
CASSASLAGGPKGSGANVLTF	TGTGCCAGCAGCGCCTCGCTTGCGGGAGGGCCGAAGGGCTCTGGGGCCAACGTCCTGACTTTC	TRBV7-9	TRBD2	few	TRBJ2-6
CASSPTAFSYNSPLHF	TGCGCCAGCAGCCCGACAGCCTTCTCCTATAATTCACCCCTCCACTTT	TRBV5-1	.	many	TRBJ1-6
CAWSVQETRPTGELFF	TGTGCCTGGAGTGTACAAGAGACTAGGCCTACCGGGGAGCTGTTTTTT	TRBV30	.	.	TRBJ2-2
CASSELAGANEQFF	TGCGCCAGCAGCGAACTAGCGGGGGCTAATGAGCAGTTCTTC	TRBV5-1	TRBD2	many	TRBJ2-1
CATSDPQGSYRETQYF	TGTGCCACCAGTGATCCTCAGGGGTCTTATCGAGAGACCCAGTACTTC	TRBV24-1	.	few	TRBJ2-5
CASSLRGPGGVYEQYF	TGTGCCAGCAGCTTGAGGGGGCCAGGTGGAGTCTACGAGCAGTACTTC	TRBV5-5	TRBD1	.	TRBJ2-7
CATSRDRGSHEQYF	TGTGCCACCAGCAGGGACAGGGGGTCCCACGAGCAGTACTTC	TRBV15	TRBD1	few	TRBJ2-7
CASSLPRLAGVSEQYF	TGTGCCAGCAGTTTACCGAGACTAGCGGGAGTCTCCGAGCAGTACTTC	TRBV28	TRBD2	many	TRBJ2-7
CASSSSGGSIYEQYF	TGCGCCAGCAGCTCTAGCGGGGGGTCCATCTACGAGCAGTACTTC	TRBV5-1	TRBD2	many	TRBJ2-7
CASSLQFEQFF	TGTGCCAGCAGCTTACAATTTGAGCAGTTCTTC	TRBV7-9	.	many	TRBJ2-1
CSAERRARETQYF	TGCAGTGCTGAGAGGAGGGCCCGAGAGACCCAGTACTTC	TRBV20-1	.	few	TRBJ2-5
CSARMSSGNTIYF	TGCAGTGCTAGAATGAGCTCTGGAAACACCATATATTTT	TRBV20-1	.	.	TRBJ1-3
CASRAGNTEAFF	TGTGCCAGCAGGGCGGGGAACACTGAAGCTTTCTTT	TRBV6-5	.	few	TRBJ1-1
CSAQRGEGSYNEQFF	TGCAGTGCCCAGAGGGGCGAAGGCTCCTACAATGAGCAGTTCTTC	TRBV20-1	.	few	TRBJ2-1